The TCR beta chain described here comes from a study of CD4+ T cells in melanoma. Trimming pared 0 bases from V and 10 bases from J, leaving 10 bases between. The CDR3 totals 14 residues. Germline V lookup: CDR1 MNHNY, CDR2 SVGAGI (reference sequence). Some clones are missing from TCRdb's copy, which holds only in-frame ones; the method was immunoSEQ multiplex PCR. The data show 15,000 to 20,000 clones, 80% to 90% seen once. A word on this clone: Antigen specificity is unknown.

Overall study findings and caveats: In melanoma, neoantigen-specific CD4+ T cells reportedly differed in differentiation state.

The sequenced sample consisted of cells from a culture (not recorded whether cultured in vitro). The chain joins TRBV6-6 to TRBJ1-6; weak D call: TRBD1 (5 bases). The TCR originated in a human donor with melanoma. Here the CDR3 reads CASSYSFRDSPLHF. CDR3 DNA sequence: TGTGCCAGCAGTTACTCGTTCAGGGACTCACCCCTCCACTTT.